This TCR beta chain derives from a study of shared clonotypes between healthy human individuals. Findings and limits, study-wide: Relative to memory subsets, naive subsets generally showed larger estimated richness.

As concerns this clone: The antigen is unknown. Other nucleotide sequences in the sample specify the same CDR3.

Trimming took off 2 bases at V and 2 bases at J, with 7 bases between the two ends. The CDR3 sequence is 13 residues long. Germline-derived CDR1 and CDR2 are MNHNS and SASEGT. Terminally differentiated effector memory CD45RA+ cells were left out of the naive CD8 fraction, which was CD45RO-negative and positively selected for CCR7. Every subset had its genomic DNA shared out evenly among several immunoSEQ plates. Some clones are missing from TCRdb's copy, which holds only in-frame ones; the method was immunoSEQ multiplex PCR. The sample contains about 2 million clones, roughly 95% of which appear only once.

The sequenced sample consisted of naive CD8+ T cells sorted from blood. This clonotype originated in a man between 18 and 29 years old in good health. The V and J genes are TRBV6-1 and TRBJ2-7, with unresolved D. The CDR3 loop is CASSERQPYEQYF. The CDR3 coding sequence is TGTGCCAGCAGTGAACGCCAGCCCTACGAGCAGTACTTC.